This T cell receptor beta chain is drawn from a study of blood T cell repertoires in COVID-19. Across the study: The cDNA or gDNA used as material had been derived from T cells, B-cell-depleted T cells, or PBMCs.

Clones were sequenced by immunoSEQ multiplex PCR, and TCRdb holds only the in-frame ones, with some missing. Seen here are 65,000 to 85,000 clones, approximately 90% observed once, and the top ten hold about 7%. The ends were cut back, 7 bases at V and 1 base at J, with 13 bases in the middle. CDR1 and CDR2 (germline): SQVTM, ANQGSEA. This CDR3 is built from 13 residues. The sequence came from a human donor in a cohort sampled during active COVID-19. The chain has TRBV29-1 and TRBJ1-1; no clear D. Sequenced input: peripheral blood. The CDR3 region has the DNA TGCAGCGCCCGCGGGCAGGCGAACACTGAAGCTTTCTTT. This codes for CSARGQANTEAFF.